These 7 T cell receptor beta chains came from one sample sequenced in a study of T-cell reconstitution after alpha-beta-depleted transplantation in children (dated by TCRdb to 2015 to 2016). To prepare the library, PCR was applied. TCRdb records Illumina HiSeq 2500 as the sequencer. TCR library preparation used molecular barcoding, with unique molecular identifiers applied to normalize quantification of the TCRbeta repertoire. TCRdb trimmed public reads at Q25 via fastp, called clones via MiXCR and kept in-frame beta chains. One record per CDR3 amino acid sequence lists the most common genes and DNA. This sample comprises approximately 240,000 distinct CDR3 sequences, about 9.6% of them detected only once. The ten largest clones add up to approximately 4.7% of the sample. Source: PBMCs from the stem cell graft donor, taken from the stem cell graft. Receptor source: a human donor who donated a stem cell graft to a child with SCID.

This clonotype was recorded many times. This chain joins TRBV4-3 and TRBJ1-5; no clear D gene. CDR3 size: 13 residues. The ends were cut back, 0 bases at V and 5 bases at J, with 5 bases in the middle. From germline, CDR1 is LGHNA and CDR2 YSLEER. The CDR3: CASSQDNDQPQHF. The CDR3 region has the DNA TGCGCCAGCAGCCAAGATAACGATCAGCCCCAGCATTTT.

This clonotype was counted many times. This rearrangement joins TRBV2 to TRBJ2-7; the D gene is possibly TRBD1 (5 bases). The CDR3 contains 13 residues. Trimming removed 7 bases from V and 2 bases from J, with 12 bases in between. Looked up from germline, CDR1 is SNHLY and CDR2 is FYNNEI. CDR3 sequence reads: CASKKDSPYEQYF. CDR3 nucleotides: TGTGCCAGCAAAAAAGACAGTCCCTACGAGCAGTACTTC.

In this sample, this clonotype turned up many times. This chain connects TRBV20-1 to TRBJ1-4, with D tentatively TRBD1 (5 bases). Germline V CDR1 and CDR2: DFQATT, SNEGSKA (reference sequence). The CDR3 has 19 amino acids. V lost 2 bases and J lost 2, with 24 bases in between. CDR3: CSARPPPGAQLGTNEKLFF. In DNA, the CDR3 is TGCAGTGCTAGACCCCCCCCCGGGGCCCAACTTGGGACTAATGAAAAACTGTTTTTT.

This clonotype was detected ten times or more. The chain joins TRBV5-1 to TRBJ2-3; 13 nucleotides align to TRBD2. Germline CDR1 and CDR2: SGHRS and YFSETQ. CDR3 length: 16 amino acids. Trimming removed 2 bases from V and 1 base from J; junction bases left unmatched: 1. The CDR3 DNA sequence: TGCGCCAGCAGCTTCGGACTAGCGGGGGGCACAGATACGCAGTATTTT. Its protein is CASSFGLAGGTDTQYF.

This clonotype was observed at least ten times. This chain joins TRBV25-1 and TRBJ2-1; the match to TRBD2 covers 10 bases. Germline CDR1 is MGHDK and CDR2 is SYGVNS. V lost 7 bases and J lost 11; bases outside the gene matches: 8. The CDR3 is 13 residues long. Here the CDR3 reads CASTSLLAGKQFF. The DNA of the CDR3 is TGTGCCAGCACCTCCCTACTAGCGGGGAAGCAGTTCTTC.

This clonotype was recorded many times. The V call is TRBV4-1, the J call TRBJ1-1; D uncertain. The CDR3 consists of 16 residues. Trimming took off 0 bases at V and 0 bases at J, with 11 bases between the two ends. Looked up from germline, CDR1 is MGHRA and CDR2 is YSYEKL. The CDR3 DNA sequence: TGCGCCAGCAGCCAAGATGGGGAGGGCCTGAACACTGAAGCTTTCTTT. Translation: CASSQDGEGLNTEAFF.

This clonotype was seen at least ten times. The chain combines TRBV6-1 with TRBJ2-3; 8 nucleotides align to TRBD1. In germline, CDR1 is MNHNS, CDR2 SASEGT. The ends lost 2 bases at V and 4 bases at J; junction bases unmatched: 5. CDR3 length equals 15 residues. CDR3 sequence: CASSEQGAVADTQYF. CDR3 nucleotides: TGTGCCAGCAGTGAACAGGGGGCGGTCGCAGATACGCAGTATTTT.